Below, one T cell receptor (beta chain) is given with its context. This specimen comes from a study of blood T cells in healthy people across ages. The CDR3 loop spans 15 amino acids. J lost 11 bases, V lost 6 bases, and 17 bases had no gene match. Germline V CDR1 and CDR2: MNHEY, SVGEGT. It was with a sample-barcoded 5' primer and a J-beta primer mix that a second PCR of roughly 6 to 12 cycles was run. TCRdb redid the calling of the 5' RACE reads with MiXCR, one entry per CDR3 protein. This sample has 650,000 to 700,000 distinct CDR3 sequences; around 50% occur once, and the top ten carry approximately 12%.

Material for sequencing was blood. The genes are TRBV6-2 or TRBV6-3 and TRBJ2-5, with 8 bases matching TRBD2. The receptor was isolated from a woman of 80 years or more in good health. The CDR3 region has the DNA TGTGCCAGCAGCCTTCTAAGCGGGGGTTCTAATGTGCAGTACTTC. Its protein product is CASSLLSGGSNVQYF.